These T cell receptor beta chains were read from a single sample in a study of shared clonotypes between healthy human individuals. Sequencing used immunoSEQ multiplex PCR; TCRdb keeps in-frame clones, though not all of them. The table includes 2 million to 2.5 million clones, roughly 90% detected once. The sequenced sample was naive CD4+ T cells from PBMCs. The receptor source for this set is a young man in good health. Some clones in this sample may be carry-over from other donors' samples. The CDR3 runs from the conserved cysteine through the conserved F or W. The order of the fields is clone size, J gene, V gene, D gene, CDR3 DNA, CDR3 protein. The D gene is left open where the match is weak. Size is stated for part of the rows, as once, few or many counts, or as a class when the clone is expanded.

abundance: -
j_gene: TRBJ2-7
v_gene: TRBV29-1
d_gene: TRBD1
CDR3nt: TGCAGCGTTGGGGACAGGGGGCTCTACGAGCAGTACTTC
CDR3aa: CSVGDRGLYEQYF

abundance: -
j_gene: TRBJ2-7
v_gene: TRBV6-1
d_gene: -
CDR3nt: TGTGCCAGCAGTGAACCGGGGACGCGGGACGCAGACTTC
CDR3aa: CASSEPGTRDADF

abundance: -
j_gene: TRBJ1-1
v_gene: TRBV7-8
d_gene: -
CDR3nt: TGTGCCAGCAGCATTAACACTGAAGCTTTCTTT
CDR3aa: CASSINTEAFF

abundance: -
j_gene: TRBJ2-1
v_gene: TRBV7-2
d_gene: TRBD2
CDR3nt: TGTGCCAGCAGCAAAGCGGGACCCACCTACAATGAGCAGTTCTTC
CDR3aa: CASSKAGPTYNEQFF

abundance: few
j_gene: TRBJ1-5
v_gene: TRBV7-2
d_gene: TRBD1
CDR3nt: TGTGCCAGCAGCCCCGACAGGGGCAATCAGCCCCAGCATTTT
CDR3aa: CASSPDRGNQPQHF

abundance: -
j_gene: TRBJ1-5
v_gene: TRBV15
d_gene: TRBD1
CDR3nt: TGTGCCACCAGCAGGGACAAAGCCACAGGGGGTAATCAGCCCCAGCATTTT
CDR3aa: CATSRDKATGGNQPQHF

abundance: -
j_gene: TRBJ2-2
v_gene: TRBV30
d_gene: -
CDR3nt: TGTGCCTGGGTCGGAGGGCTCGGCGGGGAGCTGTTTTTT
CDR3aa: CAWVGGLGGELFF

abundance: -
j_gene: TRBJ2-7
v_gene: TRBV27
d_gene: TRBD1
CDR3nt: TGTGCCAGCAGTTTCTCCAGGACGAGGACAGGGAGCTCCTACGAGCAGTACTTC
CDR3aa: CASSFSRTRTGSSYEQYF

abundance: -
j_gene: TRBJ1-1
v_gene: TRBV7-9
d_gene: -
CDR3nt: TGTGCCAGCAGCCGTCGCAATATGAACACTGAAGCTTTCTTT
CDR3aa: CASSRRNMNTEAFF

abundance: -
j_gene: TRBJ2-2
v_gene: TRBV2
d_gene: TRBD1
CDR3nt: TGTGCCAGCAGCGCGACAGGGTTTAACACCGGGGAGCTGTTTTTT
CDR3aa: CASSATGFNTGELFF